The TCR beta chain described here comes from a study of glioma-infiltrating T cells listed by TCRdb under 2016. Turning to the overall study: Low-grade gliomas were WHO grade II oligodendrogliomas or astrocytomas, and glioblastomas were WHO grade IV tumors sampled at initial rather than recurrent diagnosis. Three low-grade glioma patients, roughly eight primary glioblastoma patients, and three non-glioma patients who contributed non-neoplastic brain tissue made up the paired cohort. Sequencing of TCR alpha- and beta-chain repertoires was performed on glioma tissue, on non-neoplastic brain tissue, and on matched peripheral blood mononuclear cells. Glioma patients received dexamethasone for six or fewer days before surgery. To gauge divergence between tissue and blood T-cell populations, every tissue-infiltrating repertoire was compared against the peripheral blood repertoire from the same patient. Sequencing coverage of about 4- to 11-fold of around 1 million peripheral T cells was targeted for blood libraries. Paper-wide results and their limitations: Group comparisons were based on small numbers of patients: three non-neoplastic, three low-grade glioma and roughly 8 glioblastoma patients. A signature set of shared blood CDR3 motifs marked patients with low tissue-blood divergence and was depleted in highly divergent patients. VJ-independent divergence between tissue and blood was lower than expected in non-neoplastic patients but higher than expected in all gliomas, particularly low-grade gliomas. Tissue and blood shared very few CDR3 sequences, a result attributed to high CDR3 diversity and limited sampling.

Immediately after resection, surgical brain or tumor specimens were cryofrozen in liquid nitrogen, and peripheral blood cells were collected at the same time. This clonotype was detected many times. Its recognized antigen is unknown. Base qualities are not provided; no much larger clone lies one nucleotide away. The germline V gene (reference sequence) gives CDR1 as MNHEY and CDR2 as SMNVEV. V trim: 6 bases; J trim: 3 bases; unmatched bases: 7. The CDR3 runs 15 residues from the cysteine to the phenylalanine. The CDR3 DNA has 45 bases and is translated from base 1. TCR alpha and beta CDR3 regions were amplified with the iRepertoire nested amplicon-rescue multiplex PCR (arm-PCR) platform from RNA. The input for one-step reverse transcription and amplification was about 100-450 ng of tissue mRNA or PBMC total RNA. Following bead purification, Illumina adapters were added through a secondary multiplex PCR, and the libraries were then gel-purified between 200 and 400 bp. The libraries contained internal 6-nucleotide barcodes that were used for demultiplexing. Sequencing of libraries was performed on an Illumina MiSeq with 2x220 or 2x250 nucleotide paired-end reads. As for the authors' bioinformatics: Paired reads were merged using FLASH 1.2.11 and aligned with BWA-MEM to the GRCh37 human genome, and TRA and TRB reads were then extracted. For V and J assignment, an IMGT-derived reference of cassette sequences and CDR3 motifs that included pseudogenes was used. Reads were translated in three frames, and productive CDR3s were defined as those with a C...FGXG motif and no stop codons. A clonotype was defined as a unique combination of a V-J cassette pair and a CDR3 amino acid sequence. Reads were filtered by Hamming distance, thresholded by each sample's sequence error rate in mapped regions. TCRdb reanalyzed the raw reads on its own, using fastp at Q25 for trimming and MiXCR for clone calling, and kept in-frame beta chains. Under each unique CDR3 protein, matching rows form one entry showing the most common genes and DNA. The V and J calls were determined by TCRdb, not by the authors. The sample table shows around 390,000 distinct CDR3 sequences, and about 40% are seen once. Approximately 12% of the sample belongs to the ten largest clones.

This receptor chain uses TRBV27 and TRBJ2-4, with 8 junctional bases fitting TRBD1. The sample taken for sequencing was glioma tissue, nonneoplastic brain tissue, or PBMCs (not recorded which). This clonotype originated in a human donor with low-grade glioma or glioblastoma, undergoing nonglioma brain surgery, or in good health (not recorded which). The CDR3 is CASSRTGLIKNIQYF. The DNA sequence is given as TGTGCCAGCAGCCGGACAGGGTTGATCAAAAACATTCAGTACTTC.